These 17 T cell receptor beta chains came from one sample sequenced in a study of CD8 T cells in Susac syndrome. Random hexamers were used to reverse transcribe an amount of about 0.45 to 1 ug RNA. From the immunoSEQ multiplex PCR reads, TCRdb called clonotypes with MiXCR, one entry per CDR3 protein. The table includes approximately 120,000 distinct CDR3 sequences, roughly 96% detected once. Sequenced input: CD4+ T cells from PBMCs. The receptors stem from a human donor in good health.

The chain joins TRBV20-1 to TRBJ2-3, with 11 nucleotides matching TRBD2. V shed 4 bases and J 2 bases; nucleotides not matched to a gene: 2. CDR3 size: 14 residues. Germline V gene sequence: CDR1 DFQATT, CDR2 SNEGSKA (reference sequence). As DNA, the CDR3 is TGCAGTGCTACTAGCGGGGGGTCCACAGATACGCAGTATTTT. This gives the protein CSATSGGSTDTQYF.

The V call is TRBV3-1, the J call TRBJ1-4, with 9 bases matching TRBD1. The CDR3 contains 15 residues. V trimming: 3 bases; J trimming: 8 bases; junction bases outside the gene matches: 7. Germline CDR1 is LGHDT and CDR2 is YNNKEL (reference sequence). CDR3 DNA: TGTGCCAGCAGCCAGGGGACAGGGAGAGGAGAAAAACTGTTTTTT. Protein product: CASSQGTGRGEKLFF. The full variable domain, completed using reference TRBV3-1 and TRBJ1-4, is DTAVSQTPKYLVTQMGNDKSIKCEQNLGHDTMYWYKQDSKKFLKIMFSYNNKELIINETVPNRFSPKSPDKAHLNLHINSLELGDSAVYFCASSQGTGRGEKLFFGSGTQLSVL.

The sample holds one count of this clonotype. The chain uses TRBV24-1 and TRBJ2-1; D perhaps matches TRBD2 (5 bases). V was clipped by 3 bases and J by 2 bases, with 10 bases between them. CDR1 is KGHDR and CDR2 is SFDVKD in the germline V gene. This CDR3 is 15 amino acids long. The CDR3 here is CATSDPRTPYNEQFF. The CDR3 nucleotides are TGTGCCACCAGTGATCCTAGGACTCCCTACAATGAGCAGTTCTTC.

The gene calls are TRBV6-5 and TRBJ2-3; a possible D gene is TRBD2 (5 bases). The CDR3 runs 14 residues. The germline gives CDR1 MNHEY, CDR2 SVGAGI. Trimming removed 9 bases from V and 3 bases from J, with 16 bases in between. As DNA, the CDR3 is TGTGCCAGTAGGGCGGCGGGCCGGACAGATACGCAGTATTTT. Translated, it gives CASRAAGRTDTQYF.

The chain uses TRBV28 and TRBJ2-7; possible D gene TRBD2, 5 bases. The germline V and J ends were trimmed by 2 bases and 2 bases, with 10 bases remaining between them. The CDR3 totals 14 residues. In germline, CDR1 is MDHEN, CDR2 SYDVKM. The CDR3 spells CASSLAEEAYEQYF. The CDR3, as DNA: TGTGCCAGCAGTTTAGCGGAGGAGGCCTACGAGCAGTACTTC.

In nucleotides, the CDR3 is TGTGCCTTCTCTCGGAGGGGCTACGAGCAGTACTTC. This codes for CAFSRRGYEQYF. V gene TRBV2 combines with J gene TRBJ2-7, with D possibly being TRBD2 (6 bases). The CDR3 runs to 12 residues. Looked up from germline, CDR1 is SNHLY and CDR2 is FYNNEI. V was clipped by 11 bases and J by 3 bases, with 14 bases between them.

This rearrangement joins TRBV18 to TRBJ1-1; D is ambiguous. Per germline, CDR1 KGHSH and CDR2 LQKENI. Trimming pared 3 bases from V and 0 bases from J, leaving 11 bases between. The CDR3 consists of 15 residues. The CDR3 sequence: CASSPLPSMNTEAFF. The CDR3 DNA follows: TGTGCCAGCTCACCCCTGCCCTCCATGAACACTGAAGCTTTCTTT.

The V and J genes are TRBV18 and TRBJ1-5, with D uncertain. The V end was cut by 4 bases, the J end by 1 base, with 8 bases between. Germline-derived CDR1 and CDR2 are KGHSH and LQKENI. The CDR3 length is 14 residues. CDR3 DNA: TGTGCCAGCTCACGGGCTTCAAGCAATCAGCCCCAGCATTTT. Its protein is CASSRASSNQPQHF.

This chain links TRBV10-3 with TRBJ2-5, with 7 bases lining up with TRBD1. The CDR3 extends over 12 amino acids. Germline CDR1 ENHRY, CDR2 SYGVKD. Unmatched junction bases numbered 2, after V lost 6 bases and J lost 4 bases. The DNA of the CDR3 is TGTGCCATCAGCCCAGGGGGAGAGACCCAGTACTTC. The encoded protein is CAISPGGETQYF.

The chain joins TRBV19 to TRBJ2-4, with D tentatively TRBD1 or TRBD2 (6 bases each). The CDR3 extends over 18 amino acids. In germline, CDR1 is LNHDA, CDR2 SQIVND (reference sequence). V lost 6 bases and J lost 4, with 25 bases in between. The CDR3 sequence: CASSHGGLGGEKKNIQYF. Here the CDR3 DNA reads TGTGCCAGTAGCCACGGGGGTCTCGGGGGCGAGAAGAAAAACATTCAGTACTTC.

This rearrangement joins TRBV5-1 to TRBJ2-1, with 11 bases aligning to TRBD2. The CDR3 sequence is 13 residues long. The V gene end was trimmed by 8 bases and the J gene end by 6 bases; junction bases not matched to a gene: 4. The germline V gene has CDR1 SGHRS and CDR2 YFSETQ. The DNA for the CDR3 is TGCGCCAGTCTAGCGGGAGGAGGCAATGAGCAGTTCTTC. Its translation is CASLAGGGNEQFF.

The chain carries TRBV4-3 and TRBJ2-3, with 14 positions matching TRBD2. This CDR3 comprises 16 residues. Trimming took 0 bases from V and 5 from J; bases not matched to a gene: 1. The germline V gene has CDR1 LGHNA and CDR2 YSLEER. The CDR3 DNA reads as TGCGCCAGCAGCCAAGAGGGACTAGCGGGAGAAGATACGCAGTATTTT. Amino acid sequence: CASSQEGLAGEDTQYF.

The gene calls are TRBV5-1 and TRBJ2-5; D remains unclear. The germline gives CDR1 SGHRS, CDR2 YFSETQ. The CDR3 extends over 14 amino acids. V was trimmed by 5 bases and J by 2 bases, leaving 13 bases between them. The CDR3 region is CASSIEVGQETQYF. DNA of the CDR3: TGCGCCAGCAGTATCGAAGTCGGGCAAGAGACCCAGTACTTC.

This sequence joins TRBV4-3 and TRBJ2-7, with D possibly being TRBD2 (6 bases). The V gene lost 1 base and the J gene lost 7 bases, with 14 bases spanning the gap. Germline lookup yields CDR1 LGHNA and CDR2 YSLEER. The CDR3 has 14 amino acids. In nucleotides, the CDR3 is TGCGCCAGCAGCCAAGGGCGGCTAGCGCCTGAGCAGTACTTC. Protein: CASSQGRLAPEQYF.

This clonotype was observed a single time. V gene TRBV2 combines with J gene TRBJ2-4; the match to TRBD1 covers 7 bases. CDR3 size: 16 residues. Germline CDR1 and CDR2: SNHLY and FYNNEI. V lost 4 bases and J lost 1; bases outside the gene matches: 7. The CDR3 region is CASSVEQGKAKNIQYF. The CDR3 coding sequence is TGTGCCAGCAGTGTCGAACAGGGGAAGGCCAAAAACATTCAGTACTTC.

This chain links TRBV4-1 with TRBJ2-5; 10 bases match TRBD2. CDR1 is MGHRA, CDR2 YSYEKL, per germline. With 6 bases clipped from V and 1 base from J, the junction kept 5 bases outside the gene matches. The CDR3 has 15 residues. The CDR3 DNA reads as TGCGCCAGCAGGCTAGCGGGGGCAATCCAAGAGACCCAGTACTTC. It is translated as CASRLAGAIQETQYF.

The CDR3 sequence is CSVATGGLGTEAFF. The CDR3 DNA reads TGCAGCGTTGCCACAGGGGGCCTGGGCACTGAAGCTTTCTTT. The chain couples TRBV29-1 to TRBJ1-1; 9 bases align to TRBD1. CDR1 SQVTM and CDR2 ANQGSEA come from the germline V gene. J was trimmed by 4 bases and V by 4 bases; bases with no gene match: 7. This CDR3 has 14 amino acids.